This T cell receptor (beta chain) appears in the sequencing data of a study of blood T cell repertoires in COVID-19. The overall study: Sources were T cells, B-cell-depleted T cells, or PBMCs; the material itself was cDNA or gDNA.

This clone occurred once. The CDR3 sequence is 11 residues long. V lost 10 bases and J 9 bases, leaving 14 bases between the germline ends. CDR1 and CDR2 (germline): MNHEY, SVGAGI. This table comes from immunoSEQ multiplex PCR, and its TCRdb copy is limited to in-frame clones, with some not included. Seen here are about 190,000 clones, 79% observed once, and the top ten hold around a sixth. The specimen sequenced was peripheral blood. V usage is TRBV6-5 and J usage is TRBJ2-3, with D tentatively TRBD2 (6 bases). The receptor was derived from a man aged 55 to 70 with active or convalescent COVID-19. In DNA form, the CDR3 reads TGTGCCACAGAGGGGAGGTGGACGCAGTATTTT. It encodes CATEGRWTQYF.